Only a few counts were recorded for the clone carrying this T cell receptor (beta chain). The antigen is not known. A sample-barcoded 5' primer and a J-beta primer mix were used in a second PCR of about 7 to 12 cycles. Each CDR3 protein is one row after TCRdb ran MiXCR on the 5' RACE reads. The table includes about 940,000 distinct CDR3 sequences, 48% detected once. The donors, healthy Caucasians from Russia, were aged roughly 6 to 100. V was shortened by 3 bases and J by 8 bases, with 11 bases between the two germline ends. The CDR3 runs to 12 residues. From germline, CDR1 is DFQATT and CDR2 SNEGSKA (reference sequence). The data were taken from a study of blood T cells in healthy people across ages. Study summary: There was about one barcoded beta molecule captured by template switching per two T cells. Study-level findings and limits: Expanded clonotype changes were possibly confounded by unknown donor CMV status.

The source is a young man in good health. The rearrangement uses TRBV20-1 and TRBJ2-1; D is possibly TRBD2 (5 bases). The sequenced sample was blood. CDR3 loop: CSASRGGDEQFF. The CDR3 DNA follows: TGCAGTGCTAGTCGTGGAGGTGATGAGCAGTTCTTC.